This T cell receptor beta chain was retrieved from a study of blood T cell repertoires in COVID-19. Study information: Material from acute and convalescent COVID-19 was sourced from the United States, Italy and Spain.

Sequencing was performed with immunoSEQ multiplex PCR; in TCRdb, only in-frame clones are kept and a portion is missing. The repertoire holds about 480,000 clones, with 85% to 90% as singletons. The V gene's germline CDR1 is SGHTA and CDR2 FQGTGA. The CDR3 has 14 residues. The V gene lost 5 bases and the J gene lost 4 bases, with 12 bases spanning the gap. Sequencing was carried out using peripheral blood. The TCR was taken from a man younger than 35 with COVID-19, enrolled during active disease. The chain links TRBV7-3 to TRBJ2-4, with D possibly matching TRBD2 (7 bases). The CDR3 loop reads CASSHRGGKNIQYF. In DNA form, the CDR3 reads TGTGCCAGCAGCCATAGGGGGGGAAAAAACATTCAGTACTTC. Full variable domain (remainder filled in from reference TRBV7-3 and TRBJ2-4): GAGVSQTPSNKVTEKGKYVELRCDPISGHTALYWYRQSLGQGPEFLIYFQGTGAADDSGLPNDRFFAVRPEGSVSTLKIQRTERGDSAVYLCASSHRGGKNIQYFGAGTRLSVL.